The clone carrying this TCR beta chain appeared many times. Antigen specificity is unknown. Germline values: CDR1 LNHNV, CDR2 YYDKDF (reference sequence). V lost 8 bases and J lost 5; bases outside the gene matches: 2. CDR3 length: 12 amino acids. Use of 60 Vbeta and 13 Jbeta primers characterized the PCR. Data came from immunoSEQ multiplex PCR; TCRdb stores just in-frame clones and leaves some out. The table has approximately 100,000 clones, 76% seen once; the top ten hold about 5.4%. These data originate in a study of cytomegalovirus exposure and HLA in healthy donors. Overall study findings and caveats: As a later analysis showed, a missense DCLRE1C variant was linked to trimming of TCR beta V- and J-genes.

V usage is TRBV15 and J usage is TRBJ2-4, with TRBD1 matching over 8 bases. This TCR was sampled from a woman younger than 30 in good health and CMV-seropositive. Sequencing was performed on PBMCs. CDR3 nucleotide sequence: TGTGCCACCCTGGACAGGGAAAACATTCAGTACTTC. Protein sequence: CATLDRENIQYF.